This T cell receptor (beta chain) is drawn from a study of radiation and T cells in renal cell carcinoma (dated by TCRdb to the early 2020s). Looking at the study overall: Samples were obtained from a clinical trial, in which 15 Gy stereotactic body radiation therapy was delivered to primary renal cell carcinomas and nephrectomy was performed 4 weeks later. TCR beta sequencing covered 55 or so samples in total, comprising some 25 tumors and roughly 27 peripheral blood samples. A total of approximately 3,800,000 unique CDR3 nucleotide sequences, encoding roughly 3,000,000 unique CDR3 amino acid sequences, were found across all 50 or so samples. What the authors observed across the whole study: Top tumor clonotypes rose in blood from baseline to 2 weeks post-radiation, then contracted by 4 weeks, suggesting transient expansion of tumor-resident clones. Tracking of blood repertoire dynamics stopped at three to four weeks after treatment, with no follow-up past that point. Because the trial had a single-armed design, the trial could not examine how radiation dose or scheduling affected the TCR repertoire. Because pretreatment tumor biopsies were not available, the baseline intratumoral presence of clonotypes could not be determined.

Taken from the germline V gene, the CDR1 and CDR2 loops are ENHRY and SYGVKD. The CDR3 contains 14 residues, cysteine and phenylalanine counted. Of the read, only the CDR3 DNA is kept; its 42 bases are in frame from base 1. V is pared back by 3 bases and J by 1 base, with 9 bases lying between the germline termini. The time point label for this specimen denotes: blood 2 weeks post-SBRT. Read against the paper, the sample's treatment or condition label means: 15 Gy SBRT to primary tumor, nephrectomy 4 weeks later. Serial peripheral blood from radiation-treated patients was sampled at baseline, 2 weeks and 4 weeks after SBRT to track tumor-enriched clonotypes. Renal cell carcinoma with clear cell pathology was present in all patients. The QIAamp DNA Blood Mini Kit (Qiagen) was used to prepare genomic DNA for TCR sequencing. The analyses included only samples that passed all quality control checks. A single count supports this clone. What this receptor recognizes is not known. The record has no base qualities; no much larger clone is one base away.

Following the manufacturer's recommendations, the immunoSEQ kit was used to generate TCR beta libraries from genomic DNA. For library preparation, a first multiplex PCR was performed with proprietary primers, followed by a second PCR in which unique barcodes were added, and bead cleanups were performed after each round. Each sample batch included a kit-provided positive control reaction and a negative control reaction. The final libraries were assessed on an Agilent 4200 TapeStation D1000 ScreenTape, pooled by volume, and quantified by qPCR. Sequencing was performed on an Illumina NextSeq500 using a MidOutput 150-cycle cartridge, with 156 Read1 cycles, 15 Index1 cycles, and the kit custom primers. The pooled library was loaded at about 0.93 pM with about 20% PhiX control spiked in. In the original analysis: The vendor-processed data were analyzed in R, and a clonotype was defined as all T cells that share the same CDR3 nucleotide sequence. For clone abundance analyses, frequencies were normalized to the 10,000 most abundant clones per sample. Before analysis, public T cell clones were removed, and these numbered fewer than six per sample on average. A difference in abundance of at least 32-fold between compartments was used to define tumor-enriched and baseline blood-enriched clonotypes. A beta-binomial differential abundance model was used to identify clonotypes that were expanded or contracted between blood time points. Similarity between tumor and blood repertoires was quantified using the Baroni-Urbani and Buser coefficient, and groups were compared with two-tailed Wilcoxon tests in R. TCRdb carries this immuneACCESS record with in-frame sequences only. Its versions omit some clonotypes, under half of them owing to an unresolved V gene in the studies checked, with the rest unexplained. V, J and clone size reflect that table, while D and trimming were determined from the DNA. Recorded for this sample are about 130,000 clones; approximately 75% of them occurred a single time. Clones ranked in the top ten supply around 2% of the sample.

The chain joins TRBV10-3 to TRBJ1-1; the D segment cannot be called with confidence. This clonotype originated in a woman aged 55 to 70 with renal cell carcinoma. The sequencing here drew on blood, taken from a patient whose treatment included radiotherapy and nephrectomy. The nucleotide sequence reads TGTGCCATCAGTGAATTCTCGACGAACACTGAAGCTTTCTTT. It is translated as CAISEFSTNTEAFF.